This entry concerns a single TCR beta chain. The antigen is unknown. The sample comes from a study of T cells in Graves' hyperthyroidism and ophthalmopathy. Study-level findings and limits: Blood shared most expanded thyroid clonotypes above 0.001. The model predicted ophthalmopathy a median around six months before onset. The authors' 13 V-J model separated ophthalmopathy from stable hyperthyroidism.

Patients were aged 18 to 65, had disease duration under 2 months, and had newly diagnosed hyperthyroidism. The CDR3 extends over 16 amino acids. Germline V gene lookup returns CDR1 KGHDR and CDR2 SFDVKD. V gave up 5 bases and J gave up 0 bases; unmatched junction bases: 5. The CDR3 regions of TCR beta were amplified from RNA transcripts. Initially, a first-round RT-PCR of the TCR CDR3 employed the HTBI primer set. Each CDR3 protein is one row after TCRdb ran MiXCR on the multiplex PCR reads. The top ten clones hold less than 20% of a sample with around 690,000 distinct CDR3 sequences, about 18% of them seen once.

Material: blood. This chain joins TRBV24-1 and TRBJ2-7, with 11 nucleotides matching TRBD2. The TCR originated in a man between 45 and 60 years old with Graves' hyperthyroidism. The CDR3 sequence is CATSVRLAGPSYEQYF. The DNA of the CDR3 is TGTGCCACCAGTGTTAGACTAGCGGGACCCTCCTACGAGCAGTACTTC.